This T cell receptor (beta chain) was found in a study of T cells in Graves' hyperthyroidism and ophthalmopathy (dated by TCRdb to between 2018 and 2020). Regarding the research as a whole: Peripheral blood was collected at initial diagnosis, before any treatment. The approximately 98 discovery patients were randomly divided into training and test sets at a 7:3 ratio. The paper reports TCR Vbeta CDR3 sequencing of some 140 peripheral blood samples: 43 ophthalmopathy, around 80 hyperthyroidism and around 17 progressor patients. In addition, the study compared T-cell repertoires in thyroid tissue and in blood from about six Graves' hyperthyroidism patients. Whether ophthalmopathy could be predicted prospectively was tested in an independent validation cohort made up of under 20 hyperthyroidism patients plus 17 patients who later progressed to ophthalmopathy. After sampling, hyperthyroidism patients received methimazole starting at 30 mg daily, and ophthalmopathy patients received high-dose intravenous methylprednisolone. To identify distinguishing TCR V-J signatures, a discovery cohort of 100 or so patients was used, comprising 43 with Graves' ophthalmopathy and 57 with stable Graves' hyperthyroidism.

The paper as a whole reports these results and caveats: A 13 V-J signature model separated ophthalmopathy from stable hyperthyroidism, with roughly 88% sensitivity and 81% to 82% specificity in cross-validation and 80%/75% in testing. In validation, progression to ophthalmopathy was predicted by the model with 70.59% sensitivity and roughly 76% specificity, a median of approximately 6.5 months before onset. Sample size was not statistically predetermined, and investigators were not blinded to group allocation. Most expanded thyroid clonotypes (frequency above 0.001) were also detected in blood, suggesting blood repertoires may reflect thyroid immune responses.

Counted from cysteine to phenylalanine, this CDR3 has 14 amino acids. This entry keeps only the CDR3 DNA: 42 bases, framed from base 1. Trimming at the junction amounts to 4 bases on V and 3 bases on J, and the germline ends lie 10 bases apart. Looking up the germline V gene yields CDR1 MDHEN and CDR2 SYDVKM. Hyperthyroidism patients were newly diagnosed, had a disease duration of under 2 months, and were aged 18 to 65 years. Patients with uncontrolled infections, other autoimmune diseases, pregnancy or lactation were excluded. Clinical symptoms, serum thyroxine and TRAb, thyroid ultrasound, and orbital computed tomography formed the basis for the diagnoses. For progressor patients, blood was drawn at the first diagnosis of hyperthyroidism, before any ophthalmopathy symptoms had appeared. PBMCs were isolated from about 9.2 ml of fresh peripheral blood by Ficoll-Paque density gradient centrifugation. Progressor patients were defined as those initially diagnosed with Graves' hyperthyroidism in whom ophthalmopathy developed during follow-up. Trizol reagent was used to extract total RNA, and RNA quality was then checked on an Agilent 2100 Bioanalyzer.

Concerning this clonotype itself: This clone's antigen is unknown. Base qualities are not at hand, and no much larger clone is one base apart.

TCR beta CDR3 regions were amplified from RNA transcripts. For the first round of RT-PCR on the TCR CDR3, the HTBI primer set was used together with the Qiagen OneStep RT-PCR kit. Libraries were constructed in a second round of multiplex PCR, after which size selection and purification were carried out. Sequencing of the libraries was done on an Illumina HiSeq2000 using paired-end 100 bp reads. In the original analysis: SOAPnuke was used to process the raw data, removing reads that contained adapters or uncalled bases, had a mean Phred below 15, or lacked an exact match to the constant primer or identifier. COPE v1.2.5 was used to merge high-quality paired reads, and clonotypes were defined as unique nucleotide sequences. Clonotypes were aligned to IMGT TRBV, TRBD and TRBJ reference segments using MiTCR v1.1. Only V-J combinations with frequency above 0.0001, covering about 99% of repertoires, were analysed. A TCS score was defined as the ratio between F50 (clonal expansion) and ExV (chaos), using BLOSUM62-based TCRdist between CDR3 peptides within each V-J. Welch's t-statistics and random forest reduced roughly 530 V-J features to 13, which were used in a naive Bayes classifier (R e1071). TCRdb reanalyzed the raw reads on its own, using fastp at Q25 for trimming and MiXCR for clone calling, and kept in-frame beta chains. Entries are consolidated by CDR3 protein sequence, retaining the most common genes and DNA. These V and J calls rely on TCRdb rather than the paper's analysis. The sample table records about 280,000 distinct CDR3 sequences; less than 30% of these occur just once. The ten largest account for about 30% of the sample.

The TCR originated in a man in his forties or fifties with Graves' hyperthyroidism that later progressed to Graves' ophthalmopathy. The sample consisted of blood. Here the chain combines TRBV28 and TRBJ1-5; TRBD1 could be the D gene, as 5 bases match. The CDR3 here reads CASSSGTVNQPQHF. DNA sequence: TGTGCCAGCAGTTCCGGGACGGTCAATCAGCCCCAGCATTTT. The full variable domain, completed from the reference TRBV28 and TRBJ1-5 proteins outside the CDR3, reads DVKVTQSSRYLVKRTGEKVFLECVQDMDHENMFWYRQDPGLGLRLIYFSYDVKMKEKGDIPEGYSVSREKKERFSLILESASTNQTSMYLCASSSGTVNQPQHFGDGTRLSIL.